Presented here are 20 T cell receptor beta chains from one specimen sequenced in a study of Ad26.COV2.S vaccination and SARS-CoV-2 variants. Repertoires were generated with immunoSEQ multiplex PCR, while TCRdb's copy carries only in-frame clones and drops some. The sample lists roughly 400,000 clones; about 88% were seen once. The treatment is: about 20 received Ad26.COV2.S at low or high dose, single or two shots; a few received placebo; per-sample allocation not given. All samples were drawn on day 63, counting from the first vaccine or placebo injection. The input for sequencing was peripheral blood, taken in a trial of Ad26.COV2.S vaccine versus placebo. Source of these receptors: a person aged 18-60 years who received the Ad26.COV2.S COVID-19 vaccine or a placebo.

The J gene is TRBJ2-7, the V gene TRBV9; the D is unclear. Trimming shortened V by 0 bases and J by 3 bases, and 13 bases separated the two germline ends. The CDR3 extends over 15 amino acids. Germline V CDR1 and CDR2: SGDLS, YYNGEE. The CDR3 DNA reads TGTGCCAGCAGCGTAGGGGTCGCAAAAGACTACGAGCAGTACTTC. It translates to CASSVGVAKDYEQYF.

The J gene is TRBJ2-6, the V gene TRBV13, with D possibly TRBD2 on 6 matching bases. The CDR3 contains 19 residues. The germline V gene encodes CDR1 PRHDT and CDR2 FYEKMQ (reference sequence). V was clipped by 5 bases and J by 0 bases, with 20 bases between them. CDR3: CASSPADYSGISGANVLTF. The CDR3 DNA reads as TGTGCCAGCAGCCCCGCTGACTATAGCGGTATCTCTGGGGCCAACGTCCTGACTTTC.

This sequence joins TRBV19 and TRBJ1-2, with D unclear. The CDR3 has 12 residues. The V gene lost 7 bases and the J gene lost 8 bases, with 14 bases spanning the gap. CDR1 and CDR2 from the germline V gene are LNHDA and SQIVND (reference sequence). CDR3 protein: CASNEGLGGYTF. The CDR3 DNA reads as TGTGCCAGTAACGAGGGTTTGGGCGGCTACACCTTC.

This chain connects TRBV10-3 to TRBJ2-5; D unresolved. The CDR3 is made up of 13 amino acids. Trimming pared 6 bases from V and 2 bases from J, leaving 10 bases between. Germline V gene data show CDR1 as ENHRY and CDR2 as SYGVKD. CDR3: CAISVRRQETQYF. In nucleotides, the CDR3 is TGTGCCATCAGCGTTCGTCGACAAGAGACCCAGTACTTC.

This clone was seen just once. V gene TRBV19 combines with J gene TRBJ2-1; no firm D call. The CDR3 consists of 14 residues. V shed 5 bases and J shed 5 bases, with 13 bases lying between them. CDR1 and CDR2 from the germline V gene are LNHDA and SQIVND (reference sequence). Here the CDR3 reads CASSYRGRDNEQFF. CDR3 in DNA: TGTGCCAGTAGTTACCGCGGTAGGGACAATGAGCAGTTCTTC.

The chain combines TRBV29-1 with TRBJ1-4, with no clear D. The ends were cut back, 1 base at V and 0 bases at J, with 6 bases in the middle. The germline gives CDR1 SQVTM, CDR2 ANQGSEA. This CDR3 region has 14 residues. The CDR3 spells CSVEGSTTNEKLFF. The CDR3 DNA follows: TGCAGCGTTGAAGGATCAACAACTAATGAAAAACTGTTTTTT.

The chain employs TRBV7-9 and TRBJ2-3; 7 nucleotides line up with TRBD2. The germline gives CDR1 SEHNR, CDR2 FQNEAQ (reference sequence). CDR3 length: 15 residues. The trim removed 5 bases at V and 0 bases at J, leaving 5 bases unmatched. The CDR3, as DNA: TGTGCCAGCAGCCTGCTAGCGGCTAGCACAGATACGCAGTATTTT. As protein: CASSLLAASTDTQYF.

The CDR3 region is CASSIGTENTEAFF. CDR3 nucleotides: TGTGCCAGTAGCATCGGGACAGAGAACACTGAAGCTTTCTTT. The V gene is TRBV19, the J gene TRBJ1-1; 7 nucleotides line up with TRBD1. Losses at the gene ends were 6 bases for V and 1 base for J; bases not matched to a gene: 5. This CDR3 has 14 residues. The germline V gene has CDR1 LNHDA and CDR2 SQIVND (reference sequence).

The rearrangement joins TRBV2 to TRBJ2-5; D uncertain. Germline-derived CDR1 and CDR2 are SNHLY and FYNNEI. The ends were cut back, 5 bases at V and 12 bases at J, with 13 bases in the middle. There are 11 residues in the CDR3. The CDR3 bases are TGTGCCAGCAGTCCTCTCTCAAGAAAGTACTTC. It yields the protein CASSPLSRKYF.

This clone has just one count. The CDR3 here is CASRPAGGRPTIYF. CDR3 nucleotides: TGTGCCAGCAGGCCCGCGGGCGGGAGGCCCACCATATATTTT. This chain uses TRBV3-1 (or the pseudogene TRBV3-2) with TRBJ1-3; D is unresolved. In germline, CDR1 is LGHDT, CDR2 YNNKEL (reference sequence). V dropped 6 bases and J dropped 9 bases, with 18 bases sitting between them. This CDR3 region has 14 residues.

The rearrangement links TRBV5-1 to TRBJ2-7; 7 positions match TRBD2. This CDR3 region has 15 residues. Trimming removed 3 bases from V and 3 bases from J; junction bases left unmatched: 9. The germline gives CDR1 SGHRS, CDR2 YFSETQ. The CDR3 region has the DNA TGCGCCAGCAGCTCGGGTAGCGGGTCCTTCTACGAGCAGTACTTC. Its translation is CASSSGSGSFYEQYF.

As to this clone: Within the sample, other DNA sequences also encode this same CDR3. The chain uses TRBV19 and TRBJ2-2, with TRBD2 identical over 8 bases. The CDR3 contains 15 residues. Germline V CDR1 and CDR2: LNHDA, SQIVND (reference sequence). The junction had 2 bases not matched to a gene; V was cut back by 1 base and J by 4 bases. CDR3 nucleotides: TGTGCCAGTAGTATAGGGGCGGGGGGCACCGGGGAGCTGTTTTTT. Its protein product is CASSIGAGGTGELFF. The full variable domain, its missing parts supplied by reference TRBV19 and TRBJ2-2, is DGGITQSPKYLFRKEGQNVTLSCEQNLNHDAMYWYRQDPGQGLRLIYYSQIVNDFQKGDIAEGYSVSREKKESFPLTVTSAQKNPTAFYLCASSIGAGGTGELFFGEGSRLTVL.

V is TRBV19 and J is TRBJ2-1; 8 nucleotides match TRBD2. The CDR3 is 14 residues long. CDR1 is LNHDA, CDR2 SQIVND, per germline (reference sequence). J lost 4 bases, V lost 6 bases, and 5 bases had no gene match. CDR3 sequence: CASSKRERYNEQFF. The DNA for the CDR3 is TGTGCCAGTAGCAAGCGGGAGCGTTACAATGAGCAGTTCTTC.

This sequence joins TRBV7-9 and TRBJ2-1; either TRBD1 or TRBD2 may fit D (7 bases each). Germline assignment: CDR1 SEHNR and CDR2 FQNEAQ (reference sequence). Trimming left V 4 bases short and J 8 bases short, with 15 bases between. The length of the CDR3 is 14 residues. CDR3 sequence: CASSYRGGGDEQFF. The CDR3, as DNA: TGTGCCAGCAGCTACAGGGGAGGGGGCGATGAGCAGTTCTTC. Complete variable domain (other parts from reference TRBV7-9 and TRBJ2-1): DTGVSQNPRHKITKRGQNVTFRCDPISEHNRLYWYRQTLGQGPEFLTYFQNEAQLEKSRLLSDRFSAERPKGSFSTLEIQRTEQGDSAMYLCASSYRGGGDEQFFGPGTRLTVL.

This chain uses TRBV30 with TRBJ1-6; D may be TRBD1 (5 bases). Germline loops: CDR1 GTSNPN, CDR2 SVGIG (reference sequence). V lost 0 bases and J lost 9, with 12 bases in between. CDR3 size: 14 residues. CDR3 sequence (DNA): TGTGCCTGGAGTGTACTTTTTCAGGGTTCACCCCTCCACTTT. Translation: CAWSVLFQGSPLHF.

The count of this clone is one. V usage is TRBV4-2 and J usage is TRBJ2-1; 7 positions agree with TRBD1. CDR3 length: 14 residues. With V trimmed by 7 bases and J by 7 bases, 10 bases remained unmatched. Germline V gene data show CDR1 as LGHNA and CDR2 as YNFKEQ. The chain's CDR3 is CASTSGGRGNEQFF. In nucleotides, the CDR3 is TGTGCCAGCACCTCGGGCGGCAGGGGGAATGAGCAGTTCTTC.

The table lists this clone with a few counts. The rearrangement joins TRBV5-4 to TRBJ2-1; TRBD2 might be the D (5 bases). This CDR3 region has 14 residues. Deletions cut 1 base from V and 7 bases from J, with 12 bases between. Germline V gene lookup returns CDR1 SGHNT and CDR2 YYREEE (reference sequence). In DNA, the CDR3 is TGTGCCAGCAGCTTGACTAGTGCAGATAATGAGCAGTTCTTC. Amino acids: CASSLTSADNEQFF.

The chain uses TRBV18 and TRBJ2-7; perhaps TRBD2 as D (6 bases). Trimming removed 2 bases at V and 5 bases at J, with 16 bases between. CDR3 length: 15 residues. The germline V gene encodes CDR1 KGHSH and CDR2 LQKENI. This CDR3 reads CASSPGRGSGNEQYF. For the CDR3, the DNA is TGTGCCAGCTCACCAGGGCGGGGTTCGGGTAACGAGCAGTACTTC.

The chain links TRBV27 to TRBJ2-1; D is perhaps TRBD1 (6 bases). CDR1 and CDR2 from the germline V gene are MNHEY and SMNVEV (reference sequence). V was trimmed by 1 base and J by 2 bases, leaving 12 bases between them. The CDR3 is made up of 16 amino acids. The CDR3 region is CASSLLDRRPYNEQFF. The CDR3, as DNA: TGTGCCAGCAGTTTATTAGACAGGAGACCCTACAATGAGCAGTTCTTC.

On this clone: Additional DNA sequences in this sample encode the identical CDR3. J is TRBJ2-6 and V is TRBV28; the D is unclear. CDR1 and CDR2 (germline): MDHEN, SYDVKM. The CDR3 runs to 14 residues. The V end was cut by 7 bases, the J end by 3 bases, with 10 bases between. DNA for the CDR3: TGTGCCAGCACCCTGAGTCTTGGGGCCAACGTCCTGACTTTC. It yields the protein CASTLSLGANVLTF.